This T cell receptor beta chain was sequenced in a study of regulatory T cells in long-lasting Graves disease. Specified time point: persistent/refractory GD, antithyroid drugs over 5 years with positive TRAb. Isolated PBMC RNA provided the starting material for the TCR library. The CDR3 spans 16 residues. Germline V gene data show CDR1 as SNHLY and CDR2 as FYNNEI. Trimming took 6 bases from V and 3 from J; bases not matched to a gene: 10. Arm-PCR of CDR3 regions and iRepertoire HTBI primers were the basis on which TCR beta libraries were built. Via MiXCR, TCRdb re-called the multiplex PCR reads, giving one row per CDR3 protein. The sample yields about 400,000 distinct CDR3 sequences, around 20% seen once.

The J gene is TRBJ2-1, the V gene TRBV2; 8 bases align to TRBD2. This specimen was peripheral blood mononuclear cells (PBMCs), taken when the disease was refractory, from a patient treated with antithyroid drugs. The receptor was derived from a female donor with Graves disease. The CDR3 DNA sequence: TGTGCCAGCAGCTTCCCTTTCGGGAGGGACTACAATGAGCAGTTCTTC. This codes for CASSFPFGRDYNEQFF.